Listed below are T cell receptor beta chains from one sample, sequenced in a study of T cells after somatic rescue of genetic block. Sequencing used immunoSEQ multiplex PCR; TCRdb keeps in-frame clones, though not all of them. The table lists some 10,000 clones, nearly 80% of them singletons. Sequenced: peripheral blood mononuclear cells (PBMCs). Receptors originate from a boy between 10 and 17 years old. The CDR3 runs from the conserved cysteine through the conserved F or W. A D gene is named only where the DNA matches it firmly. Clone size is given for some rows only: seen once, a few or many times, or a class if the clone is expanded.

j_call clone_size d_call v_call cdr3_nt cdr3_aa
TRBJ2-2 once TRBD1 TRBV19 TGTGCCACTAACGCCAGGGGGTCGCCCGGGGAGCTGTTTTTT CATNARGSPGELFF
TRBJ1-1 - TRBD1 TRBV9 TGTGCCAGCAGCCCAGGGGGGGCGGGGGCCACTGAAGCTTTCTTT CASSPGGAGATEAFF
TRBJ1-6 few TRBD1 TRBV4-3 TGCGCCAGCAGCCAAGACCACAGGGGGAATTCACCCCTCCACTTT CASSQDHRGNSPLHF
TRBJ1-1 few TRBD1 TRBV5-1 TGCGCCAGCAGCACTGGACAGGGGGGGTTCGCTGAAGCTTTCTTT CASSTGQGGFAEAFF
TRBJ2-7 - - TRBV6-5 TGTGCCAGCAGTTACCCAGATTCGTACGAGCAGTACTTC CASSYPDSYEQYF
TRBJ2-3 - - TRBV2 TGTGCCAGCAGCCGGGTCCCATGGAGGGATACGCAGTATTTT CASSRVPWRDTQYF
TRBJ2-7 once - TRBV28 TGTGCCAGCAGTAGGGCGGGGGCCAACTTCGTTTACGAGCAGTACTTC CASSRAGANFVYEQYF
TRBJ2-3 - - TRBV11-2 TGTGCCAGCAGCTCCTCTCGGGGAGATACGCAGTATTTT CASSSSRGDTQYF
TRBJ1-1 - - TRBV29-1 TGCAGCGTTTCTGGACGGGGAAACACTGAAGCTTTCTTT CSVSGRGNTEAFF
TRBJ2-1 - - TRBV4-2 TGTGCCAGCAGCCAAGGGACACTCGAAGAGGATGAGCAGTTCTTC CASSQGTLEEDEQFF
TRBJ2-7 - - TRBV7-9 TGTGCCAGCAGCGGCCCCTTCTCGGGGGACCACGAGCAGTACTTC CASSGPFSGDHEQYF
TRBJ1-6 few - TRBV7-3 TGTGCCAGCAGCTTAACCCTGGGAGGAAATTCACCCCTCCACTTT CASSLTLGGNSPLHF
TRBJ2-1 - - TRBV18 TGTGCCAGCTCACCACTGGGACCCCGTCGAGGCAATGAGCAGTTCTTC CASSPLGPRRGNEQFF
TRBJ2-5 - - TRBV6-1 TGTGCCAGCAGTGTCAGGGCTGCGGAGACCCAGTACTTC CASSVRAAETQYF
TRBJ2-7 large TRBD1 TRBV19 TGTGCCAGTAGTATGGGGGACAGCACCTACGAGCAGTACTTC CASSMGDSTYEQYF
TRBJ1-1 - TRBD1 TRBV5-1 TGCGCCAGCAGCTCGGGACAGTTACTTGAAGCTTTCTTT CASSSGQLLEAFF
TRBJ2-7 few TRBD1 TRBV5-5 TGTGCCAGCAGCCTCGTAGGGGGCAATCGTTGGGACTCCTACGAGCAGTACTTC CASSLVGGNRWDSYEQYF
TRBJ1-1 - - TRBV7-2 TGTGCCAGCAGCCTCAACAGGGTGAACACTGAAGCTTTCTTT CASSLNRVNTEAFF
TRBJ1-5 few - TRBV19 TGTGCCAGTAGTATTGTTACAGGATATAGCAATCAGCCCCAGCATTTT CASSIVTGYSNQPQHF
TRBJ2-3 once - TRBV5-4 TGTGCCAGCAGCCCAACGTACACAGATACGCAGTATTTT CASSPTYTDTQYF
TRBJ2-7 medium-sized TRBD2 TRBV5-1 TGCGCCAGCAGCCCGGGACTAGCGGGACTGAGGGTCCCTTACGAGCAGTACTTC CASSPGLAGLRVPYEQYF
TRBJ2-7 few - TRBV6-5 TGTGCCAGCAGTCAGCCGGGACGTCGAAGCGAGCAGTACTTC CASSQPGRRSEQYF
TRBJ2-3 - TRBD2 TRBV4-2 TGTGCCAGCAGCCGCGAGGGGCGGGAGGAGTTTTGGGATACGCAGTATTTT CASSREGREEFWDTQYF
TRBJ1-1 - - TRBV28 TGTGCCAGCAGTTTGCAGGGCACTGAAGCTTTCTTT CASSLQGTEAFF
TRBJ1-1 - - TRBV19 TGTGCCAGTAGTATAGGAGAAATTACAGAGAACACTGAAGCTTTCTTT CASSIGEITENTEAFF
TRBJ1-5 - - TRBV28 TGTGCCAGCAGTTTTAATCCCGATCGGCCCCAGCATTTT CASSFNPDRPQHF
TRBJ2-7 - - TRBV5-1 TGCGCCAGCAGCTTGGACGGGACGAGGTCCTACGAGCAGTACTTC CASSLDGTRSYEQYF
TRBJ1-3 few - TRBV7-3 TGTGCCAGCAGCCTCGGACACGGCCTAGGAAACACCATATATTTT CASSLGHGLGNTIYF
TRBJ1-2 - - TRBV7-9 TGTGCCAGCAGCCCAGGGGACTTTACAGGTGGCTACACCTTC CASSPGDFTGGYTF
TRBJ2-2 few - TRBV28 TGTGCCAGCAGTTCACCCCCCATCGGCGTCTCGAACACCGGGGAGCTGTTTTTT CASSSPPIGVSNTGELFF
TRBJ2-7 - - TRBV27 TGTGCCAGCAGTTACTCAGGACTATCCGCCTACGAGCAGTACTTC CASSYSGLSAYEQYF
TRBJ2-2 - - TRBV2 TGTGCCAGCACCAAAGGGGGCACCGGGGAGCTGTTTTTT CASTKGGTGELFF
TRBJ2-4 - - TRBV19 TGTGCCAGTAGTACCCCTCGCCGGGGTGGCCAAAACATTCAGTACTTC CASSTPRRGGQNIQYF
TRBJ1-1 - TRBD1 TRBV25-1 TGTGCCAGCCGACCCCGGGACAGGCTGAACACTGAAGCTTTCTTT CASRPRDRLNTEAFF
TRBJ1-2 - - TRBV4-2 TGTGCCAGAAGCTTGCCACAAACCGGCTACACCTTC CARSLPQTGYTF
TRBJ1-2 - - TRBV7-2 TGTGCCAGCAGCTTATTTTCGGGCAGGGCCTCGGGCTACACCTTC CASSLFSGRASGYTF
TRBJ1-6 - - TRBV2 TGTGCCAGCAGCGAACCAACCCCGGGAAATAATTCACCCCTCCACTTT CASSEPTPGNNSPLHF
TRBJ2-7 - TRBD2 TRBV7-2 TGTGCCAGCAGCTTAGCGCAAGGGACTACCTCCTACGAGCAGTACTTC CASSLAQGTTSYEQYF
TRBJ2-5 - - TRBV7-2 TGTGCCAGCAGCTTTTTTGGGGGCTCAGAGACCCAGTACTTC CASSFFGGSETQYF
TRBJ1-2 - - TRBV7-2 TGTGCCAGCAGCTTTTCTTTACAGAACTATGGCTACACCTTC CASSFSLQNYGYTF
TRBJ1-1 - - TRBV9 TGTGCCAGCAGCGTAGGTAAAAGAATGAACACTGAAGCTTTCTTT CASSVGKRMNTEAFF
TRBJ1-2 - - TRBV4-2 TGTGCCAGCAGCCCGGGGCCCGACAGGATCTTAGCCGGAGGCTACACCTTC CASSPGPDRILAGGYTF
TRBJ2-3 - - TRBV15 TGTGCCACCAGCAGAGTTGTCTGGGAAGATACGCAGTATTTT CATSRVVWEDTQYF
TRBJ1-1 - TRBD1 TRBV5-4 TGTGCCAGCCGAACCAGACCTAAAACAGGGGTAACTGAAGCTTTCTTT CASRTRPKTGVTEAFF
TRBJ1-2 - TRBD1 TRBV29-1 TGCAGCGTAGGGACAGGGCTGGATGGCTACACCTTC CSVGTGLDGYTF
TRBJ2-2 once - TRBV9 TGTGCCAGCAGAGACAGGATCGGCGGGGAGCTGTTTTTT CASRDRIGGELFF
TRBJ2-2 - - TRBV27 TGTGCCAGCAGTGTCTACACCGGGGAGCTGTTTTTT CASSVYTGELFF
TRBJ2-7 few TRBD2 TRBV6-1 TGTGCCAGCAGTGACTTGGGACTAAGGGGTGAGCAGTACTTC CASSDLGLRGEQYF
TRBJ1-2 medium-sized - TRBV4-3 TGCGCCAGCAGCCAAGATGGCGGGGGGAACCCCAAGGGTGGCTACACCTTC CASSQDGGGNPKGGYTF
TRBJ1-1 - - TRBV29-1 TGCAGCGTTGTAGGTGAGGGGAGCACTGAAGCTTTCTTT CSVVGEGSTEAFF
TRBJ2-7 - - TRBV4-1 TGCGCCAGCAGCCAAGCGCAACGATCGGCCTACGAAAGCTACGAGCAGTACTTC CASSQAQRSAYESYEQYF
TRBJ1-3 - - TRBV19 TGTGCCAGTAGGCAGGGCTCGGTATCTGGAAACACCATATATTTT CASRQGSVSGNTIYF
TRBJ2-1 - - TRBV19 TGTGCCAGTAGTATCCGTCCATTCTCCTTACACGTAAATGAGCAGTTCTTC CASSIRPFSLHVNEQFF
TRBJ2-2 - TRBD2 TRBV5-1 TGCGCCAGCAGCTTGACTAGCGCGCTACTCACCGGGGAGCTGTTTTTT CASSLTSALLTGELFF
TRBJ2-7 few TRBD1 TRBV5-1 TGCGCCAGCAGCTCCGGGACAGGGGGCTACGAGCAGTACTTC CASSSGTGGYEQYF
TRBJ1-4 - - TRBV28 TGTGCCAGCAGACAGGGATCTAATGAAAAACTGTTTTTT CASRQGSNEKLFF
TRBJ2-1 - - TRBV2 TGTGCCAGCAGTCCGGGACACCTGTACAATGAGCAGTTCTTC CASSPGHLYNEQFF
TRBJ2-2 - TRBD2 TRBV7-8 TGTGCCAGCAGCTTGGTAGCGGGGCGGACCGGGGAGCTGTTTTTT CASSLVAGRTGELFF
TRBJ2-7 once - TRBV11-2 TGTGCCAGCAGCTTAGGTCGCCTAGCACCTGCTCACGAGCAGTACTTC CASSLGRLAPAHEQYF